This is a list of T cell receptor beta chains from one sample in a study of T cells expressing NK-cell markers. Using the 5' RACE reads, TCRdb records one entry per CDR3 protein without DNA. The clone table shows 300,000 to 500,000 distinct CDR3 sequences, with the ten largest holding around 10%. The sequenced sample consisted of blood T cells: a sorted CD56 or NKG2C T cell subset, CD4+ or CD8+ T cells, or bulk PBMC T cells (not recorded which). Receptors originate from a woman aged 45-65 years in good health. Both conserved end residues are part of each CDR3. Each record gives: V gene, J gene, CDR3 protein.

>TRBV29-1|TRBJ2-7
CSVGGQIGEQYF
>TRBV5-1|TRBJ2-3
CASSATGDRNTDTQYF
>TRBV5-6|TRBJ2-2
CASSFFRTGELFF
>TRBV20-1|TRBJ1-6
CSARDPRTGHNSPLHF
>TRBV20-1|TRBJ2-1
CSARERAGVWNEQFF
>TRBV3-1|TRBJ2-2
CASSQWHTSNTGELFF
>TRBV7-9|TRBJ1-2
CASLGQGAETF
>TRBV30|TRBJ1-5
CAWSGGLDQPQHF
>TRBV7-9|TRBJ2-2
CASSLAFGPTVTGELFF
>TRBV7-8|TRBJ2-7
CASSLAIGYNYEQYF
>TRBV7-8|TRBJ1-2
CASSLSRTSNYGYTF
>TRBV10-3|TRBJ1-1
CAISGETEAFF
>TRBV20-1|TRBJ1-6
CSARTGPNSPLHF
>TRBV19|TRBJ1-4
CASYGSGTNEKLFF
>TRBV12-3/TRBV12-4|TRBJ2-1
CASTPLAGPYNEQFF
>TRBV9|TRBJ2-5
CASSVTGTSGQETQYF
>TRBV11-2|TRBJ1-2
CASSLVPTGVIDGYTF
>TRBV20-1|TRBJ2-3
CSARDPTAGGLTDTQYF
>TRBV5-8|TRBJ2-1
CASSSGRGLWNEQFF
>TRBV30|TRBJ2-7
CAWSPGTGDYEQYF
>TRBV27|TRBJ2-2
CASSPIPGSTGELFF
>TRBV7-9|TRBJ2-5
CASSLGGRGWEETQYF
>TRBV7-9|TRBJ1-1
CASSPEPIIYTEAFF
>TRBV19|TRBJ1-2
CASSRDPNYGYTF
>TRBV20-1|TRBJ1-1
CSARGGLGNTEAFF
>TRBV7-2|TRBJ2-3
CASSLTPRGTFEYF
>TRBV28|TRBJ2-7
CASSLISYEQYF
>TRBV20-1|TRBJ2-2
CSASGSGEIPGELFF
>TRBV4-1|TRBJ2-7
CASSQGGQVAYEQYF
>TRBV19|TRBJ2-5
CASSVRDLRQETQYF
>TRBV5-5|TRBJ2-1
CASSLDRVFSYNEQFF
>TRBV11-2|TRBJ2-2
CASSLEGGRIAGELFF
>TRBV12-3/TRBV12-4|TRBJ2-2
CASSLGGGTGELFF
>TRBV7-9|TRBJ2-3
CASSSWETDTQYF
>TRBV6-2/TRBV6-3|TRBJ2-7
CASSYASGQGYEQYF
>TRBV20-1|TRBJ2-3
CSAPGARLSDTQYF
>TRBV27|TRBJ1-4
CASSPHGSSPTNEKLFF
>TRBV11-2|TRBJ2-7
CASSLAGGAYEQYF
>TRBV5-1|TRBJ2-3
CASSPTSSSSTDTQYF
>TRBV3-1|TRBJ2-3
CASSPPRRSDTQYF
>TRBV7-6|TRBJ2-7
CASRPLGKGEQYF
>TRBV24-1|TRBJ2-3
CATSEVAGGSDTQYF
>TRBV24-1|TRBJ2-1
CATSTRQGPTYNEQFF
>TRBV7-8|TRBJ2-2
CASSAAGGPNTGELFF
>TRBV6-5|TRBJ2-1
CASSLDRVRNEQFF
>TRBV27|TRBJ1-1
CASSSVQGGTEAFF
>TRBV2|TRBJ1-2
CASSEVGQLGGYTF
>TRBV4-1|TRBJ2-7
CASRPTGVTGAYEQYF
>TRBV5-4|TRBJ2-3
CASSLVSGRGVADTQYF
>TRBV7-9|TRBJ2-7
CASSQYSTYEQYF
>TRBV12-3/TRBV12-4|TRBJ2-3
CASSFTGMRDTQYF
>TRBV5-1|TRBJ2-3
CASSPKGGGRTDTQYF
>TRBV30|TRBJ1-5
CAWRKTGGQPQHF
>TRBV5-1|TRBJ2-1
CASTFLGTSRNEQFF
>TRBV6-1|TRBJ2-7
CASSWTGGGQGRYEQYF
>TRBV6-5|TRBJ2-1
CATRGSGISSYNEQFF
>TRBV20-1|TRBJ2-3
CSAGLRFPSTDTQYF